The next 22 T cell receptor beta chains were all read from a single sample in a study of spatial heterogeneity in lung cancer. Using its own MiXCR run on the 5' RACE reads, TCRdb lists one record per CDR3 protein. Among 45,000 to 55,000 distinct CDR3 sequences listed, 10% to 15% were seen once. The time point denotes: blood at routine non-recurrence follow-up after resection. Sequencing used PBMCs, obtained at follow-up. The receptors come from a male donor with early-stage non-small cell lung cancer.

This clonotype has ten or more counts. The V and J genes are TRBV6-5 and TRBJ2-7, with a weak D call TRBD1 (5 bases). Trimming took 5 bases from V and 4 from J, leaving 15 bases between them. This CDR3 has 14 residues. The germline V gene has CDR1 MNHEY and CDR2 SVGAGI. The chain's CDR3 is CASSPGSVPYEQYF. CDR3 DNA: TGTGCCAGCAGTCCAGGGTCTGTCCCTTACGAGCAGTACTTC.

The chain recombines TRBV6-1 with TRBJ2-7; weak D call: TRBD1 (6 bases). This CDR3 has 14 amino acids. Trimming took off 4 bases at V and 3 bases at J, with 13 bases between the two ends. Germline V lookup: CDR1 MNHNS, CDR2 SASEGT. The CDR3 DNA follows: TGTGCCAGCAGTGGGGGGCGAAGCCGCTACGAGCAGTACTTC. Protein product: CASSGGRSRYEQYF.

This clonotype was seen at least ten times. The chain employs TRBV5-1 and TRBJ2-3; D possibly uses TRBD1 or TRBD2 (5 bases each). Between the trimmed V and J ends, which lost 0 bases and 4 bases, there was a span of 12 bases. In germline, CDR1 is SGHRS, CDR2 YFSETQ. The CDR3 extends over 15 amino acids. CDR3 sequence: CASSLDGALADTQYF. The CDR3 DNA follows: TGCGCCAGCAGCTTGGACGGGGCCCTCGCAGATACGCAGTATTTT.

At least ten counts were recorded for this clonotype. V gene TRBV11-3 combines with J gene TRBJ2-3; D might be TRBD2 (5 bases). The V gene's germline CDR1 is SGHNT and CDR2 YENEEA. The CDR3 consists of 16 residues. V lost 5 bases and J lost 5, with 20 bases in between. The CDR3 DNA reads as TGTGCCAGCAGCAAAACCCGGGGTATCGGAGAAGATACGCAGTATTTT. Translation: CASSKTRGIGEDTQYF.

This clonotype appeared many times. The chain has TRBV12-3 or TRBV12-4 and TRBJ2-6; weak D call: TRBD1 (5 bases). The germline V and J ends were trimmed by 6 bases and 0 bases, with 9 bases remaining between them. The CDR3 totals 15 residues. This CDR3 is CASSLRGSGANVLTF. The CDR3 DNA is TGTGCCAGCAGCTTAAGGGGCTCTGGGGCCAACGTCCTGACTTTC.

This clonotype turned up a few times. The rearrangement links TRBV30 to TRBJ2-2, with D possibly TRBD2 on 6 matching bases. CDR1 and CDR2 from the germline V gene are GTSNPN and SVGIG (reference sequence). Deletions cut 8 bases from V and 2 bases from J, with 15 bases between. This CDR3 region has 14 residues. The CDR3 is CAQMPEGNTGELFF. DNA for the CDR3: TGTGCCCAGATGCCGGAGGGTAACACCGGGGAGCTGTTTTTT.

This clonotype was seen a handful of times. The chain recombines TRBV18 with TRBJ2-7; D is ambiguous. V was cut by 3 bases and J by 1 base, with 10 bases left in between. Looked up from germline, CDR1 is KGHSH and CDR2 is LQKENI. This CDR3 is 14 amino acids long. As DNA, the CDR3 is TGTGCCAGCTCACCCGGTAGTGGTTCCTACGAGCAGTACTTC. This translates into CASSPGSGSYEQYF.

The table lists this clonotype with a few counts. The chain is built from TRBV10-3 and TRBJ2-5; D assignment may be TRBD1 or TRBD2 (5 bases each). CDR1 is ENHRY and CDR2 is SYGVKD in the germline V gene. This CDR3 is built from 11 residues. Between the trimmed V and J ends, which lost 8 bases and 1 base, there was a span of 5 bases. The CDR3 nucleotides are TGTGCCATCGGGGGCCAAGAGACCCAGTACTTC. Its protein product is CAIGGQETQYF.

This clonotype came up a few times. The rearrangement links TRBV19 to TRBJ2-3, with 8 bases identical to TRBD1. Germline V lookup: CDR1 LNHDA, CDR2 SQIVND (reference sequence). The trim removed 3 bases at V and 1 base at J, leaving 3 bases unmatched. This CDR3 is built from 15 residues. CDR3 loop: CASSMDRAGTDTQYF. DNA of the CDR3: TGTGCCAGTAGTATGGACAGGGCGGGCACAGATACGCAGTATTTT.

The chain employs TRBV24-1 and TRBJ2-2, with D possibly TRBD1 on 6 matching bases. CDR1 KGHDR and CDR2 SFDVKD come from the germline V gene. Trimming removed 10 bases from V and 1 base from J, with 12 bases in between. The CDR3 covers 14 residues. The CDR3 nucleotides are TGTGCCACTGCCCCGGACAGGAACACCGGGGAGCTGTTTTTT. As protein: CATAPDRNTGELFF.

The rearrangement joins TRBV12-3 or TRBV12-4 to TRBJ2-7; D possibly corresponds to TRBD1 (5 bases). The CDR3 spans 13 residues. Deletions cut 5 bases from V and 6 bases from J, with 14 bases between. The CDR3 DNA reads as TGTGCCAGCAGTACTACCGCAGGGTTCGAGCAGTACTTC. It specifies CASSTTAGFEQYF.

This clonotype was observed many times. The chain joins TRBV5-4 to TRBJ1-6, with no clear D. Germline CDR1 reads SGHNT; CDR2 reads YYREEE (reference sequence). The CDR3 extends over 13 amino acids. Trimming pared 2 bases from V and 7 bases from J, leaving 7 bases between. CDR3 amino acids: CASSLARNSPLHF. In nucleotides, the CDR3 is TGTGCCAGCAGCTTAGCCCGGAATTCACCCCTCCACTTT.

In its sample, this clonotype was seen many times. The chain combines TRBV20-1 with TRBJ2-3; perhaps D is TRBD1 or TRBD2 (6 bases each). Trimming stripped 0 bases from V and 5 bases from J, with 12 bases between. CDR3 length equals 14 residues. CDR1 is DFQATT, CDR2 SNEGSKA, per germline (reference sequence). The CDR3 region has the DNA TGCAGTGCTAGAGATGGGGGGCCAGGAGATACGCAGTATTTT. Residues: CSARDGGPGDTQYF.

This clonotype was found a few times. The gene calls are TRBV9 and TRBJ2-1, with D perhaps TRBD2 (5 bases). Germline V gene data show CDR1 as SGDLS and CDR2 as YYNGEE. V was clipped by 3 bases and J by 9 bases, with 13 bases between them. The CDR3 spans 13 residues. The chain's CDR3 is CASSGRTPGEQFF. The CDR3 DNA reads TGTGCCAGCAGCGGGCGGACTCCTGGTGAGCAGTTCTTC.

This clonotype was recorded many times. V is TRBV19 and J is TRBJ2-1; no firm D call. Germline V gene data show CDR1 as LNHDA and CDR2 as SQIVND (reference sequence). Trimming removed 6 bases from V and 0 bases from J, with 9 bases in between. The CDR3 contains 14 residues. The CDR3 DNA reads TGTGCCAGTAGCCCCCGACGCTCCTACAATGAGCAGTTCTTC. This gives the protein CASSPRRSYNEQFF.

This clonotype has ten or more counts. The chain recombines TRBV7-2 with TRBJ2-1; 12 bases are a match to TRBD2. Germline V gene lookup returns CDR1 SGHTA and CDR2 FQGNSA. Trimming cost V 5 bases and J 8 bases; bases outside gene matches: 7. This CDR3 is built from 15 residues. CDR3: CASSPSGGAVYEQFF. In DNA form, the CDR3 reads TGTGCCAGCAGCCCTAGCGGGGGGGCGGTCTATGAGCAGTTCTTC.

This clonotype was counted only a few times. This chain joins TRBV20-1 and TRBJ1-4; TRBD1 might be the D (6 bases). V was shortened by 5 bases and J by 6 bases, with 16 bases between the two germline ends. The germline V gene encodes CDR1 DFQATT and CDR2 SNEGSKA (reference sequence). This CDR3 has 14 amino acids. Here the CDR3 reads CSARLRGSYEKLFF. The CDR3 nucleotides read TGCAGTGCTCGCCTCAGGGGCAGTTATGAAAAACTGTTTTTT.

This clonotype was picked up many times. The chain uses TRBV7-2 and TRBJ1-1; D is perhaps TRBD1 (5 bases). Trimming cost V 2 bases and J 7 bases, with 17 bases left between them. CDR3 length equals 15 residues. Germline V gene sequence: CDR1 SGHTA, CDR2 FQGNSA. The CDR3 DNA reads TGTGCCAGCAGCTTACAAGGGGCAGGGAGGGTTGAAGCTTTCTTT. Protein product: CASSLQGAGRVEAFF.

In its sample, this clonotype was seen many times. The CDR3 DNA sequence: TGTGCCATGGTACCGGGACGGGGAGATTCCAATCAGCCCCAGCATTTT. Translated: CAMVPGRGDSNQPQHF. The genes are TRBV10-3 and TRBJ1-5, with D possibly being TRBD1 (5 bases). The V gene's germline CDR1 is ENHRY and CDR2 SYGVKD. Trimming took 9 bases from V and 3 from J, leaving 21 bases between them. The CDR3 covers 16 residues.

The table lists this clonotype with many counts. The chain is built from TRBV29-1 and TRBJ1-1, with D possibly TRBD1 on 6 matching bases. The germline gives CDR1 SQVTM, CDR2 ANQGSEA. The V end was cut by 4 bases, the J end by 5 bases, with 14 bases between. This CDR3 region has 13 residues. The CDR3 DNA reads as TGCAGCGTTGCCGGGGGCATGCAAACTGAAGCTTTCTTT. This codes for CSVAGGMQTEAFF.

This clonotype appeared many times. This chain connects TRBV3-1 to TRBJ2-3; a possible D gene is TRBD2 (5 bases). Germline V gives CDR1 LGHDT, CDR2 YNNKEL (reference sequence). The CDR3 loop spans 15 amino acids. Trimming took off 0 bases at V and 4 bases at J, with 11 bases between the two ends. The CDR3: CASSQDLQRADTQYF. DNA of the CDR3: TGTGCCAGCAGCCAAGATCTTCAGAGGGCAGATACGCAGTATTTT.

In this sample, this clonotype turned up a few times. In nucleotides, the CDR3 is TGTGCCAGCTCACCGGGGACGGCCCAAGAGACCCAGTACTTC. It encodes CASSPGTAQETQYF. V and J are TRBV18 and TRBJ2-5; either TRBD1 or TRBD2 may supply D (5 bases each). The germline gives CDR1 KGHSH, CDR2 LQKENI. The CDR3 spans 14 residues. The V and J ends lost 3 bases and 1 base respectively, with 9 bases between them. The entire variable domain, with the rest obtained from reference TRBV18 and TRBJ2-5, is as follows: NAGVMQNPRHLVRRRGQEARLRCSPMKGHSHVYWYRQLPEEGLKFMVYLQKENIIDESGMPKERFSAEFPKEGPSILRIQQVVRGDSAAYFCASSPGTAQETQYFGPGTRLLVL.